This paragraph reports one TCR beta chain. Its specific antigen is unknown. One base away lies a much larger clone, so this may be a sequencing read error. What the treatment or condition label conveys for this sample: live attenuated yellow fever vaccine strain. A standard Ficoll-Paque protocol was used to isolate PBMCs from peripheral blood. CD4 and CD8 T-cell fractions were isolated with Dynabeads CD4 and CD8 positive selection kits. TriZol was used to extract RNA from bulk PBMCs, from CD4 and CD8 fractions, and from dextramer-positive and dextramer-negative fractions. The record originates from a study of T cells after yellow fever vaccination (dated 2019 in TCRdb). Study-level background: The SMART-Seq v4 Ultra Low Input RNA kit was used to prepare libraries from fractions with low cell numbers. To track T-cell clones before and after primary and booster YFV17D yellow fever vaccination, bulk TCR alpha and beta repertoires were sequenced longitudinally. Two healthy male donors made up the cohort, one aged 18 to 29 years and the other aged 30 to 40 years. Bulk PBMC replicates and cell subsets were isolated from blood drawn at multiple timepoints before and after both primary and secondary immunization. What the study reported, not specific to this receptor: Compared with the primary T-cell response, the secondary T-cell response was weaker but faster, peaking on day 5 rather than day 15. Most clones expanded after primary vaccination (approximately 95% of CD4 and around 89% of CD8) were re-detected after the booster, suggesting that broad memory maintenance occurred. Because the study included only a couple of donors, the extent to which the findings can be generalized is limited. Computational filtering was required because FACS-sorted repertoires could contain abundant contaminating clonotypes from the bulk population. A small share of clonotypes occurred in both CD4 and CD8 compartments, likely arising from convergent recombination.

Germline trimming: 3 bases from V, 7 bases from J; junction bases outside gene matches: 12. The germline V gene sets CDR1 to SGHTA and CDR2 to FQGNSA. Including the terminal cysteine and phenylalanine, the CDR3 comprises 16 residues. Of all the DNA, just the CDR3 is kept, 48 bases in frame from base 1. TCR cDNA was made using 5'RACE template switching, a step that added a universal primer site and unique molecular identifiers. Priming of cDNA synthesis was performed from both the TCR alpha and TCR beta constant segments. Libraries were amplified in two PCR steps, with sample barcodes and sequencing adapters added in the second step. Sequencing of the libraries was done on either Illumina HiSeq 2500 (2x100 bp) or NovaSeq (2x150 bp). Under the source paper's analysis protocol: MIGEC handled demultiplexing of reads and collapsing into UMI consensus sequences, while MiXCR performed V(D)J alignment. Using edgeR on replicate PBMC samples, clonotypes were called vaccine-responding if FDR was below 0.01 and the log2 fold change was above 5 up to day 15. Each bulk clonotype received a CD4 or CD8 identity based on whether the sequenced CD4 or CD8 repertoire contained that clonotype at higher abundance. The raw public reads went through TCRdb reprocessing: fastp at Q25, MiXCR clone calling, in-frame beta chains kept. Rows matching on CDR3 protein sequence are summarized as one entry with the most common DNA and genes. The V and J calls shown here were made by TCRdb, not taken from the authors' results. The sample table holds 120,000 to 150,000 distinct CDR3 sequences, of which roughly 8% were seen once. Approximately 0.78% of the sample is taken by the ten largest.

The rearranged segments are TRBV7-2 and TRBJ2-1; a stretch of 7 junction bases matches TRBD2. Sequences were derived from CD4+ T cells sorted from PBMCs, sampled 5 days after the yellow fever booster vaccination. This TCR was recovered from a man aged 25-45 years who received the YFV17D yellow fever vaccine. The sequenced DNA is TGTGCCAGCAGCTTTACTAGCGTGAGGGTCGGGAATGAGCAGTTCTTC. Its protein is CASSFTSVRVGNEQFF. Reference TRBV7-2 and TRBJ2-1 genes cover what lies past the CDR3, so the full variable domain is GAGVSQSPSNKVTEKGKDVELRCDPISGHTALYWYRQSLGQGLEFLIYFQGNSAPDKSGLPSDRFSAERTGGSVSTLTIQRTQQEDSAVYLCASSFTSVRVGNEQFFGPGTRLTVL.